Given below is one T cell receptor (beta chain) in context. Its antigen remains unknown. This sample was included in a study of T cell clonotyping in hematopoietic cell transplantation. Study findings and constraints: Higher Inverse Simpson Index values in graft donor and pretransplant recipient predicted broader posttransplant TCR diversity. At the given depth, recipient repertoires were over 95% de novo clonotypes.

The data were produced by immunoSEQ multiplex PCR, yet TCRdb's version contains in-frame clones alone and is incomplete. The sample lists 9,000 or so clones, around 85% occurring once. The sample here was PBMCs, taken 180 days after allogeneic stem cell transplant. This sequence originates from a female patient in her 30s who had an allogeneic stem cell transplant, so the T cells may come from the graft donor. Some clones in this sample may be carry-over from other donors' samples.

The CDR3 region is CAISEPGQGTSYEQYF. The CDR3 region has the DNA TGTGCCATCAGTGAACCGGGACAGGGGACCTCCTACGAGCAGTACTTC. This chain links TRBV10-3 with TRBJ2-7; 10 bases are a match to TRBD1. V gave up 3 bases and J gave up 0 bases; unmatched junction bases: 5. Per germline, CDR1 ENHRY and CDR2 SYGVKD. CDR3 length: 16 amino acids.